The 25 T cell receptor beta chains listed next were all sequenced from one sample in a study of blood T cell repertoires in COVID-19. TCRdb's table, derived via immunoSEQ multiplex PCR, lists solely in-frame clones and lacks some. The sample includes over 85,000 clones, 87% of them seen just once. Sequencing used peripheral blood. These receptor sequences come from a man in his fifties with active COVID-19.

The CDR3 protein is CASSVGTLGNQPQHF. The CDR3 DNA reads TGTGCCAGCAGCGTTGGGACACTGGGCAATCAGCCCCAGCATTTT. The genes are TRBV9 and TRBJ1-5; D may be TRBD1 (6 bases). Germline V gene data show CDR1 as SGDLS and CDR2 as YYNGEE. Trimming left V 2 bases short and J 2 bases short, with 11 bases between. The CDR3 totals 15 residues.

This clone has more than one count but fewer than ten. The chain is built from TRBV6-5 and TRBJ1-2, with D possibly matching TRBD1 (6 bases). Germline CDR1 and CDR2: MNHEY and SVGAGI. The CDR3 sequence is 13 residues long. The V and J ends lost 6 bases and 9 bases respectively, with 17 bases between them. The CDR3 DNA sequence: TGTGCCAGCAGGGCCGGGACATCTTTCAGCTACACCTTC. Translated, it gives CASRAGTSFSYTF.

This clone was observed a few times. This chain connects TRBV5-1 to TRBJ2-2; 9 bases are shared with TRBD2. V was clipped by 4 bases and J by 0 bases; unmatched bases: 7. Germline lookup yields CDR1 SGHRS and CDR2 YFSETQ. The CDR3 length is 17 residues. CDR3 nucleotide sequence: TGCGCCAGCAGCCCCGATATAGCGGGGGCGAACACCGGGGAGCTGTTTTTT. Protein: CASSPDIAGANTGELFF.

The chain combines TRBV4-2 with TRBJ1-2, with 11 bases fitting TRBD1. The CDR3 runs 15 residues. V shed 8 bases and J 3 bases; nucleotides not matched to a gene: 8. Germline CDR1 reads LGHNA; CDR2 reads YNFKEQ. The CDR3 bases are TGTGCCAGCGGGGACAGGGGGAATTCAGACTATGGCTACACCTTC. Translating it yields CASGDRGNSDYGYTF.

This sequence joins TRBV7-6 and TRBJ2-3; 13 positions match TRBD2. Germline V gene lookup returns CDR1 SGHVS and CDR2 FNYEAQ. Trimming cost V 1 base and J 5 bases; bases outside gene matches: 3. CDR3 length: 16 residues. The CDR3 sequence is CASSLGGLAGRDTQYF. The DNA for the CDR3 is TGTGCCAGCAGCTTAGGGGGACTAGCGGGGAGAGATACGCAGTATTTT. The variable domain in full, with the rest retrieved from reference TRBV7-6 and TRBJ2-3, is GAGVSQSPRYKVTKRGQDVALRCDPISGHVSLYWYRQALGQGPEFLTYFNYEAQQDKSGLPNDRFSAERPEGSISTLTIQRTEQRDSAMYRCASSLGGLAGRDTQYFGPGTRLTVL.

The chain employs TRBV5-1 and TRBJ1-6, with 9 bases fitting TRBD1. The trim removed 4 bases at V and 7 bases at J, leaving 6 bases unmatched. The CDR3 consists of 15 residues. Looked up from germline, CDR1 is SGHRS and CDR2 is YFSETQ. The CDR3 nucleotides are TGCGCCAGCAGCAAGATACAGGGGGCCAATTCACCCCTCCACTTT. Amino acids: CASSKIQGANSPLHF.

The chain joins TRBV19 to TRBJ1-2; 7 positions agree with TRBD1. Germline trimming cut 5 bases from V and 4 bases from J; bases unmatched to any gene: 4. This CDR3 contains 13 residues. CDR1 and CDR2 from the germline V gene are LNHDA and SQIVND (reference sequence). The CDR3 protein is CASSPGTVYGYTF. The CDR3 region has the DNA TGTGCCAGTAGTCCCGGGACAGTCTATGGCTACACCTTC.

The chain recombines TRBV6-5 with TRBJ2-3; the match to TRBD1 covers 7 bases. Germline V lookup: CDR1 MNHEY, CDR2 SVGAGI. J lost 0 bases, V lost 7 bases, and 1 base had no gene match. This CDR3 region has 13 residues. CDR3 sequence reads: CASKGASTDTQYF. The CDR3 bases are TGTGCCAGCAAGGGGGCGAGCACAGATACGCAGTATTTT.

The chain recombines TRBV6-4 with TRBJ1-4; D is unclear. The V gene's germline CDR1 is MRHNA and CDR2 SNTAGT. V lost 5 bases and J lost 8, with 12 bases in between. This CDR3 has 13 residues. CDR3 in amino acids: CASSRGVGEKLFF. As DNA, the CDR3 is TGTGCCAGCAGTCGCGGGGTCGGCGAAAAACTGTTTTTT.

J is TRBJ2-3 and V is TRBV5-1, with D tentatively TRBD2 (6 bases). CDR1 and CDR2 from the germline V gene are SGHRS and YFSETQ. The CDR3 has 16 residues. V lost 4 bases to trimming and J lost 3 bases, with 18 bases between them. The CDR3 DNA reads TGCGCCAGCAGCACCCGGACCCCCGGGGGAACAGATACGCAGTATTTT. It yields the protein CASSTRTPGGTDTQYF.

The V gene is TRBV5-1, the J gene TRBJ2-6; D is perhaps TRBD1 (8 bases). The V and J ends lost 4 bases and 2 bases respectively, with 19 bases between them. The CDR3 totals 18 residues. The germline V gene encodes CDR1 SGHRS and CDR2 YFSETQ. The CDR3: CASSAETSRGPGANVLTF. The CDR3 DNA sequence: TGCGCCAGCAGCGCGGAGACTAGCAGGGGGCCTGGGGCCAACGTCCTGACTTTC.

The chain has TRBV12-5 and TRBJ2-1; 8 bases fit TRBD2. The CDR3 is 16 residues long. CDR1 and CDR2 (germline): LGHNT, FRNRAP. J was trimmed by 4 bases and V by 1 base; bases with no gene match: 6. The CDR3: CASGLGRGGDYNEQFF. CDR3 nucleotides: TGTGCTAGTGGTTTGGGACGGGGGGGCGATTACAATGAGCAGTTCTTC.

This clone appeared once. V gene TRBV4-2 combines with J gene TRBJ1-6; no clear D gene. V lost 2 bases and J 9 bases, leaving 14 bases between the germline ends. Per germline, CDR1 LGHNA and CDR2 YNFKEQ. The CDR3 contains 15 residues. CDR3 nucleotide sequence: TGTGCCAGCAGCCAAAGGACGGAAGCGGTTTCACCCCTCCACTTT. Translating it yields CASSQRTEAVSPLHF.

V gene TRBV4-1 combines with J gene TRBJ1-1; tentative D call: TRBD1 (5 bases). This CDR3 has 13 residues. V was trimmed by 0 bases and J by 8 bases, leaving 10 bases between them. Germline loops: CDR1 MGHRA, CDR2 YSYEKL. The CDR3 nucleotides read TGCGCCAGCAGCCAAGATCAGGGTTTGGAAGCTTTCTTT. It yields the protein CASSQDQGLEAFF.

CDR3: CASSSGTGGGNTEAFF. CDR3 bases: TGTGCCAGCAGTTCCGGGACAGGGGGAGGGAACACTGAAGCTTTCTTT. The V and J genes are TRBV28 and TRBJ1-1, with TRBD1 identical over 11 bases. V lost 4 bases to trimming and J lost 1 base; unmatched junction nucleotides: 5. CDR1 and CDR2 from the germline V gene are MDHEN and SYDVKM. This CDR3 has 16 residues. Combining the CDR3 with reference TRBV28 and TRBJ1-1 gives the whole variable domain DVKVTQSSRYLVKRTGEKVFLECVQDMDHENMFWYRQDPGLGLRLIYFSYDVKMKEKGDIPEGYSVSREKKERFSLILESASTNQTSMYLCASSSGTGGGNTEAFFGQGTRLTVV.

The table lists this clone with a count of one. The V gene is TRBV6-6, the J gene TRBJ2-5; 7 positions agree with TRBD2. This CDR3 has 12 residues. Germline assignment: CDR1 MNHNY and CDR2 SVGAGI (reference sequence). With V trimmed by 10 bases and J by 5 bases, 7 bases remained unmatched. Here the CDR3 DNA reads TGTGCCACCGCGGGGGTTGGGGAGACCCAGTACTTC. It codes for CATAGVGETQYF.

The chain is built from TRBV2 and TRBJ1-6; 10 nucleotides line up with TRBD1. Germline V CDR1 and CDR2: SNHLY, FYNNEI. The V gene end was trimmed by 2 bases and the J gene end by 10 bases; junction bases not matched to a gene: 8. The CDR3 covers 16 residues. The DNA for the CDR3 is TGTGCCAGCAGTGAAAGGGCGGGACAGGGGACGTCACCCCTCCACTTT. Encoded protein: CASSERAGQGTSPLHF.

The chain employs TRBV29-1 and TRBJ2-5; D may be TRBD1 (5 bases). Between the trimmed V and J ends, which lost 1 base and 2 bases, there was a span of 8 bases. The germline V gene has CDR1 SQVTM and CDR2 ANQGSEA. There are 13 residues in the CDR3. CDR3 amino acids: CSVEGRQQETQYF. CDR3 coding DNA: TGCAGCGTTGAAGGGCGACAGCAAGAGACCCAGTACTTC.

The rearrangement links TRBV11-2 to TRBJ2-5; D not resolved. Trimming stripped 1 base from V and 7 bases from J, with 10 bases between. The CDR3 covers 13 residues. The germline V gene encodes CDR1 SGHAT and CDR2 FQNNGV. Here the CDR3 DNA reads TGTGCCAGCAGCTTAGGGGCCGCAGGGACCCAGTACTTC. Protein product: CASSLGAAGTQYF. Drawing the rest from reference TRBV11-2 and TRBJ2-5, the complete variable domain is EAGVAQSPRYKIIEKRQSVAFWCNPISGHATLYWYQQILGQGPKLLIQFQNNGVVDDSQLPKDRFSAERLKGVDSTLKIQPAKLEDSAVYLCASSLGAAGTQYFGPGTRLLVL.

This rearrangement joins TRBV11-2 to TRBJ1-1, with 8 nucleotides matching TRBD1. CDR1 SGHAT and CDR2 FQNNGV come from the germline V gene. V dropped 5 bases and J dropped 4; count of bases not matched to a gene: 9. The CDR3 consists of 15 residues. CDR3 protein: CASSPGSGGSTEAFF. CDR3 bases: TGTGCCAGCAGCCCGGGATCAGGGGGCAGCACTGAAGCTTTCTTT.

This rearrangement joins TRBV5-1 to TRBJ2-5; 10 bases line up with TRBD1. Trimming removed 3 bases from V and 2 bases from J; junction bases left unmatched: 4. There are 15 residues in the CDR3. CDR1 is SGHRS, CDR2 YFSETQ, per germline. CDR3 sequence (DNA): TGCGCCAGCAGCTCCGGGACAGGGGTGCAAGAGACCCAGTACTTC. It specifies CASSSGTGVQETQYF.

The V call is TRBV7-9, the J call TRBJ2-1, with 7 bases that match TRBD2. The junction had 12 bases not matched to a gene; V was cut back by 7 bases and J by 6 bases. Germline-derived CDR1 and CDR2 are SEHNR and FQNEAQ (reference sequence). The CDR3 has 15 residues. The CDR3 bases are TGTGCCAGCACCCCCCTGGAGCGGGGCTTCAATGAGCAGTTCTTC. Its translation is CASTPLERGFNEQFF. Drawing the rest from reference TRBV7-9 and TRBJ2-1, the complete variable domain is DTGVSQNPRHKITKRGQNVTFRCDPISEHNRLYWYRQTLGQGPEFLTYFQNEAQLEKSRLLSDRFSAERPKGSFSTLEIQRTEQGDSAMYLCASTPLERGFNEQFFGPGTRLTVL.

This clone was counted once. The chain joins TRBV12-3 or TRBV12-4 to TRBJ1-1, with 7 bases lining up with TRBD1. The CDR3 covers 12 residues. V dropped 5 bases and J dropped 9; count of bases not matched to a gene: 6. CDR3 coding DNA: TGTGCCAGCAGTCCCCAGGGGGGAAAAGCTTTCTTT. Amino acids: CASSPQGGKAFF.

This clone was counted a few times. CDR3 DNA: TGTGCCAGCAGCTCCAGGGGTTCTAACTATGGCTACACCTTC. Translation gives CASSSRGSNYGYTF. The chain combines TRBV7-9 with TRBJ1-2; tentatively, D is TRBD1 (6 bases). The germline gives CDR1 SEHNR, CDR2 FQNEAQ (reference sequence). The V and J ends lost 4 bases and 0 bases respectively, with 9 bases between them. The CDR3 sequence is 14 residues long.

This clone showed up just once. The gene calls are TRBV6-2 or TRBV6-3 and TRBJ2-7; 7 bases are shared with TRBD1. With V trimmed by 6 bases and J by 5 bases, 16 bases remained unmatched. Germline V lookup: CDR1 MNHEY, CDR2 SVGEGT. CDR3 length: 16 residues. The CDR3 region is CASSRRSRSQGDEQYF. DNA for the CDR3: TGTGCCAGCAGCCGACGGTCGAGGAGTCAGGGGGACGAGCAGTACTTC.